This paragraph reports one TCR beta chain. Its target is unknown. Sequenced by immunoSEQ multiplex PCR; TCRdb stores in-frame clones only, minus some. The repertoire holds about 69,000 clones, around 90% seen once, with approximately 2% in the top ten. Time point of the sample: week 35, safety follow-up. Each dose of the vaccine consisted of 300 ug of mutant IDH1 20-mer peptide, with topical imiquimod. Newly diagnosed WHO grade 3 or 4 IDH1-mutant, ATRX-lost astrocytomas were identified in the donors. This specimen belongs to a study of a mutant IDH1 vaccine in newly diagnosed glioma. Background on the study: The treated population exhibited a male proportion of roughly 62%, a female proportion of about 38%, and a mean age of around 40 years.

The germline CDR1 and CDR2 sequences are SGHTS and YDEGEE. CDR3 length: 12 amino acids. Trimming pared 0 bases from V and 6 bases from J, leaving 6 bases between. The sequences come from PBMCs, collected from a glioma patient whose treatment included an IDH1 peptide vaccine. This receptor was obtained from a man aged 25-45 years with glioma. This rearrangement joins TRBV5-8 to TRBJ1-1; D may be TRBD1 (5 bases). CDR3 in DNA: TGTGCCAGCAGCTTGGGGGACCCTGAAGCTTTCTTT. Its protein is CASSLGDPEAFF.